These T cell receptor beta chains were read from a single sample in a study of T cell responses to AZD1222 COVID-19 vaccine. Profiling relied on immunoSEQ multiplex PCR, and the TCRdb table lists in-frame clones only, not all of them. The table has around 150,000 clones, roughly 88% seen once. This sample comprised peripheral blood, obtained 28 days after the second AZD1222 dose. These receptors all stem from an adult who received the AZD1222 COVID-19 vaccine. Each CDR3 is given with its conserved first and last residue. The D gene is left open where the match is weak. Size values are once, few and many counts, or a class for expanded clones, and some rows have none.

clone size: .
J gene: TRBJ2-3
V gene: TRBV11-2
D gene: TRBD2
CDR3 DNA: TGTGCCAGCAGCCCTACCTATAGCGGGCCTACAGATACGCAGTATTTT
CDR3 protein: CASSPTYSGPTDTQYF

clone size: .
J gene: TRBJ2-1
V gene: TRBV7-2
D gene: TRBD1
CDR3 DNA: TGTGCCAGCAGCTTAGTGAAAACAGGGGATGAGCAGTTCTTC
CDR3 protein: CASSLVKTGDEQFF

clone size: .
J gene: TRBJ1-1
V gene: TRBV5-8
D gene: .
CDR3 DNA: TGTGCCAGCAGCTTCCAGGGTCATGTATTCACTGAAGCTTTCTTT
CDR3 protein: CASSFQGHVFTEAFF

clone size: .
J gene: TRBJ2-7
V gene: TRBV6-5
D gene: TRBD1
CDR3 DNA: TGTGCCAGCAGGTGGGCCGGGACAGGGGATCACGAGCAGTACTTC
CDR3 protein: CASRWAGTGDHEQYF

clone size: .
J gene: TRBJ1-6
V gene: TRBV4-3
D gene: .
CDR3 DNA: TGCGCCAGCAGCCAACAATTCAGCTCCTATAATTCACCCCTCCACTTT
CDR3 protein: CASSQQFSSYNSPLHF

clone size: .
J gene: TRBJ1-1
V gene: TRBV29-1
D gene: .
CDR3 DNA: TGCAGCGTTGTGGAGGTGAACACTGAAGCTTTCTTT
CDR3 protein: CSVVEVNTEAFF

clone size: .
J gene: TRBJ1-2
V gene: TRBV12-3/TRBV12-4
D gene: .
CDR3 DNA: TGTGCCAGCAGCACAGGTGGCTATGGCTACACCTTC
CDR3 protein: CASSTGGYGYTF

clone size: .
J gene: TRBJ1-4
V gene: TRBV3-1/TRBV3-2
D gene: TRBD1
CDR3 DNA: TGTGCCAGCAGCCACCCCGGGACAGATAATGAAAAACTGTTTTTT
CDR3 protein: CASSHPGTDNEKLFF

clone size: .
J gene: TRBJ1-4
V gene: TRBV3-1/TRBV3-2
D gene: .
CDR3 DNA: TGTGCCAGCAGCCAAGGGGCGGGGTTGCGGATCACTAATGAAAAACTGTTTTTT
CDR3 protein: CASSQGAGLRITNEKLFF

clone size: .
J gene: TRBJ1-4
V gene: TRBV5-1
D gene: TRBD1
CDR3 DNA: TGCGCCAGCAGCTCACCCGGGACAGGGGGATATTCCGAAAAACTGTTTTTT
CDR3 protein: CASSSPGTGGYSEKLFF

clone size: .
J gene: TRBJ2-2
V gene: TRBV6-6
D gene: .
CDR3 DNA: TGTGCCAGCAGGTCGGGCCTCTGGAAGCTGTTTTTT
CDR3 protein: CASRSGLWKLFF

clone size: .
J gene: TRBJ1-1
V gene: TRBV5-1
D gene: .
CDR3 DNA: TGCGCCAGCAGCAGGAATGGGGGGGAAGCTTTCTTT
CDR3 protein: CASSRNGGEAFF

clone size: .
J gene: TRBJ2-7
V gene: TRBV7-2
D gene: .
CDR3 DNA: TGTGCCAGCAGCCCCTCCAAGCGCGAGCAGTACTTC
CDR3 protein: CASSPSKREQYF

clone size: .
J gene: TRBJ2-7
V gene: TRBV18
D gene: .
CDR3 DNA: TGTGCCAGCTCACCATTCGCAGACTCCTACGAGCAGTACTTC
CDR3 protein: CASSPFADSYEQYF

clone size: .
J gene: TRBJ1-2
V gene: TRBV20-1
D gene: .
CDR3 DNA: TGCGGAGGGGATGGCTACACCTTC
CDR3 protein: CGGDGYTF

clone size: .
J gene: TRBJ2-7
V gene: TRBV27
D gene: .
CDR3 DNA: TGTGCCAGCAGTCAACTACCGGGAGTACCCTACGAGCAGTACTTC
CDR3 protein: CASSQLPGVPYEQYF

clone size: .
J gene: TRBJ1-3
V gene: TRBV15
D gene: .
CDR3 DNA: TGTGCCACCAGCAACGACAGATTCTCTGGAAACACCATATATTTT
CDR3 protein: CATSNDRFSGNTIYF

clone size: .
J gene: TRBJ2-5
V gene: TRBV9
D gene: TRBD1
CDR3 DNA: TGTGCCAGCAGCGTACCGGGACAGGGATCCCAAGAGACCCAGTACTTC
CDR3 protein: CASSVPGQGSQETQYF

clone size: .
J gene: TRBJ1-1
V gene: TRBV18
D gene: .
CDR3 DNA: TGTGCCAGCTCTCAACGCACCGGGACCGAAGAAGCTTTCTTT
CDR3 protein: CASSQRTGTEEAFF

clone size: .
J gene: TRBJ1-6
V gene: TRBV5-1
D gene: TRBD1
CDR3 DNA: TGCGCCAGCAGCTTGAATGGACAGGGAGGTTCACCCCTCCACTTT
CDR3 protein: CASSLNGQGGSPLHF

clone size: .
J gene: TRBJ1-2
V gene: TRBV11-2
D gene: .
CDR3 DNA: TGTGCCAGCAGCTTGGTGGCCAGTGAGGGGGTCGTCTATGGCTACACCTTC
CDR3 protein: CASSLVASEGVVYGYTF

clone size: .
J gene: TRBJ1-1
V gene: TRBV18
D gene: .
CDR3 DNA: TGTGCCAGCTCACCCCTGCGGGACACTGAAGCTTTCTTT
CDR3 protein: CASSPLRDTEAFF

clone size: .
J gene: TRBJ1-3
V gene: TRBV6-1
D gene: .
CDR3 DNA: TGTGCCAGCAGTGAAGTTGGGGGCCAGGGAAACACCATATATTTT
CDR3 protein: CASSEVGGQGNTIYF

clone size: .
J gene: TRBJ2-3
V gene: TRBV5-4
D gene: .
CDR3 DNA: TGTGCCAGCAGCTTGGGACAGGCAGATACGCAGTATTTT
CDR3 protein: CASSLGQADTQYF

clone size: .
J gene: TRBJ1-3
V gene: TRBV6-5
D gene: .
CDR3 DNA: TGTGCCAGCAGTTACTCGGAAGACAGGCGAGGAAACACCATATATTTT
CDR3 protein: CASSYSEDRRGNTIYF

clone size: .
J gene: TRBJ2-5
V gene: TRBV6-2/TRBV6-3
D gene: .
CDR3 DNA: TGTGCCAGCAGTTATAAAGAGACCCAGTACTTC
CDR3 protein: CASSYKETQYF

clone size: .
J gene: TRBJ2-2
V gene: TRBV4-1
D gene: .
CDR3 DNA: TGCGCCAGCAGCCAATCCCCCCTGAGGGATGGTTCCGGGGAGCTGTTTTTT
CDR3 protein: CASSQSPLRDGSGELFF

clone size: .
J gene: TRBJ1-1
V gene: TRBV5-5
D gene: .
CDR3 DNA: TGTGCCAGCAGCTTGAGGATCCAGGGATTGAACACTGAAGCTTTCTTT
CDR3 protein: CASSLRIQGLNTEAFF

clone size: .
J gene: TRBJ1-2
V gene: TRBV11-1
D gene: .
CDR3 DNA: TGTGCCAGCAGCGACCACAGGGAGGATGGCTACACCTTC
CDR3 protein: CASSDHREDGYTF

clone size: .
J gene: TRBJ1-5
V gene: TRBV6-2/TRBV6-3
D gene: TRBD1
CDR3 DNA: TGTGCCAGCAGCGGCACACAGGGGGCTAGCAATCAGCCCCAGCATTTT
CDR3 protein: CASSGTQGASNQPQHF

clone size: .
J gene: TRBJ1-2
V gene: TRBV7-2
D gene: .
CDR3 DNA: TGTGCCAGCAGCCCGTCCGGTCTGGAGGGTCGATATGGCTACACCTTC
CDR3 protein: CASSPSGLEGRYGYTF

clone size: .
J gene: TRBJ1-5
V gene: TRBV7-2
D gene: .
CDR3 DNA: TGTGCCAGCAGCCCTCCCGGTGGGCCCCAGCATTTT
CDR3 protein: CASSPPGGPQHF

clone size: .
J gene: TRBJ2-1
V gene: TRBV9
D gene: TRBD2
CDR3 DNA: TGTGCCAGCAGCGTACGACTAGCGGGCTACAATGAGCAGTTCTTC
CDR3 protein: CASSVRLAGYNEQFF

clone size: .
J gene: TRBJ2-5
V gene: TRBV5-4
D gene: TRBD2
CDR3 DNA: TGTGCCAGCAGCTTGGGCAGTAGCGGGTACAAGGAGACCCAGTACTTC
CDR3 protein: CASSLGSSGYKETQYF

clone size: .
J gene: TRBJ1-4
V gene: TRBV4-1
D gene: .
CDR3 DNA: TGCGCCAGCAGCCAGGGGCATACAACTAATGAAAAACTGTTTTTT
CDR3 protein: CASSQGHTTNEKLFF

clone size: few
J gene: TRBJ1-1
V gene: TRBV6-1
D gene: TRBD1
CDR3 DNA: TGTGCCAGCAGGAGACAGGGGAACACTGAAGCTTTCTTT
CDR3 protein: CASRRQGNTEAFF

clone size: .
J gene: TRBJ1-4
V gene: TRBV2
D gene: .
CDR3 DNA: TGTGCCAGCAGTGTAGGGCAACTTAATGAAAAACTGTTTTTT
CDR3 protein: CASSVGQLNEKLFF

clone size: .
J gene: TRBJ1-2
V gene: TRBV30
D gene: .
CDR3 DNA: TGTGCCTGGAGTTCGGACGGACCGCGCTATGGCTACACCTTC
CDR3 protein: CAWSSDGPRYGYTF

clone size: .
J gene: TRBJ2-1
V gene: TRBV6-4
D gene: .
CDR3 DNA: TGTGCCAGCACCGTGGGGGGGGCAGGGTACAATGAGCAGTTCTTC
CDR3 protein: CASTVGGAGYNEQFF

clone size: .
J gene: TRBJ2-4
V gene: TRBV6-1
D gene: .
CDR3 DNA: TGTGCCAGCAGTGAAGCTGGCGGGGGCGTCGACATTCAGTACTTC
CDR3 protein: CASSEAGGGVDIQYF

clone size: .
J gene: TRBJ2-1
V gene: TRBV2
D gene: TRBD2
CDR3 DNA: TGTGCCAGCAGCGTAGCGGGGGGGGTGAATGAGCAGTTCTTC
CDR3 protein: CASSVAGGVNEQFF

clone size: .
J gene: TRBJ2-7
V gene: TRBV6-5
D gene: TRBD2
CDR3 DNA: TGTGCCAGCAGTTACTCGAGACTAGCGGGGTATTACGAGCAGTACTTC
CDR3 protein: CASSYSRLAGYYEQYF

clone size: .
J gene: TRBJ2-2
V gene: TRBV5-4
D gene: TRBD1
CDR3 DNA: TGTGCCAGCAGCTTGTCCGGCAGGGGGCGTCCCGGGGAGCTGTTTTTT
CDR3 protein: CASSLSGRGRPGELFF

clone size: .
J gene: TRBJ2-5
V gene: TRBV5-4
D gene: .
CDR3 DNA: TGTGCCAGCAGCTCATCGGGACCTCTTGAATTGGAGACCCAGTACTTC
CDR3 protein: CASSSSGPLELETQYF

clone size: .
J gene: TRBJ2-1
V gene: TRBV10-3
D gene: TRBD2
CDR3 DNA: TGTGCCATCAGTGAGTCGACTAGCTTAGAGCAGTTCTTC
CDR3 protein: CAISESTSLEQFF

clone size: .
J gene: TRBJ2-3
V gene: TRBV27
D gene: .
CDR3 DNA: TGTGCCAGCAGTTTCGAGGGACCCCGCGGGGCAGATACGCAGTATTTT
CDR3 protein: CASSFEGPRGADTQYF

clone size: .
J gene: TRBJ2-1
V gene: TRBV27
D gene: TRBD2
CDR3 DNA: TGTGCCAGCAAGATCATTGGGAGGGGCCCTTCTTGGTTCTTC
CDR3 protein: CASKIIGRGPSWFF

clone size: .
J gene: TRBJ1-5
V gene: TRBV15
D gene: .
CDR3 DNA: TGTGCCACCAGCAGTCGACGGGACAATCAGCCCCAGCATTTT
CDR3 protein: CATSSRRDNQPQHF

clone size: once
J gene: TRBJ1-6
V gene: TRBV6-1
D gene: .
CDR3 DNA: TGTGCCAGCAGTGAAGGTCAAGGCTGGGATTCACCCCTCCACTTT
CDR3 protein: CASSEGQGWDSPLHF

clone size: .
J gene: TRBJ2-3
V gene: TRBV6-4
D gene: .
CDR3 DNA: TGTGCCAGCAGAGATCGGGGGGCCACAGATACGCAGTATTTT
CDR3 protein: CASRDRGATDTQYF

clone size: .
J gene: TRBJ1-1
V gene: TRBV4-1
D gene: .
CDR3 DNA: TGCGCCAGCAGCCGAGGGACGGAGGCTATGGAAGCTTTCTTT
CDR3 protein: CASSRGTEAMEAFF

clone size: .
J gene: TRBJ1-2
V gene: TRBV18
D gene: TRBD1
CDR3 DNA: TGTGCCAGCTCACCCAAGGCCCCCGGGACAGGACGCTATGGCTACACCTTC
CDR3 protein: CASSPKAPGTGRYGYTF